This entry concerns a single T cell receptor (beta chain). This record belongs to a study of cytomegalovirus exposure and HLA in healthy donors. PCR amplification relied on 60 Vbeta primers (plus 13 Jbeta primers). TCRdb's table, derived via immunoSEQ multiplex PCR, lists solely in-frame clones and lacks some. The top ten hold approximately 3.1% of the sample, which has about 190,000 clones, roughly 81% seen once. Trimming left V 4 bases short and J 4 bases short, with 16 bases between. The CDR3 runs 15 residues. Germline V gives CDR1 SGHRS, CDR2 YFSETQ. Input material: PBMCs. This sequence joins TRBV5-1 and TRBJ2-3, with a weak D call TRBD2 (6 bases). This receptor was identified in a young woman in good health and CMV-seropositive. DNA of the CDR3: TGCGCCAGCAGCCTGGTGGGACTCCCACCAGATACGCAGTATTTT. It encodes CASSLVGLPPDTQYF.